Below, 30 T cell receptor beta chains from the same sample are listed, as sequenced in a study of human T cells and chemical hapten exposure. MiXCR, run by TCRdb on the RACE reads, gives a single entry per CDR3 protein. The profile shows some 70,000 distinct CDR3 sequences, about 32% of them singletons. Specified time point: patch test 1, 2 weeks after DPC sensitization. Treatment denoted: therapeutic diphenylcyclopropenone sensitization with weekly scalp DPC. Material: whole blood, obtained in connection with sensitization to the hapten diphenylcyclopropenone (DPC). The receptors originated from a man aged 40-49 years with alopecia areata. Some clones in this sample may be carry-over from other donors' samples.

The genes are TRBV6-5 and TRBJ2-2; 14 bases agree with TRBD2. The CDR3 runs 18 residues. J gave up 1 base and V 7 bases, and 8 bases lay outside the gene matches. Germline-derived CDR1 and CDR2 are MNHEY and SVGAGI. In nucleotides, the CDR3 is TGTGCCAGCAACGGACTAGCGGGAGGCCGATGGAACACCGGGGAGCTGTTTTTT. The encoded protein is CASNGLAGGRWNTGELFF.

This chain joins TRBV12-3 or TRBV12-4 and TRBJ2-3, with D possibly TRBD1 on 5 matching bases. The CDR3 is made up of 15 amino acids. V dropped 6 bases and J dropped 0 bases, with 13 bases sitting between them. The CDR3 protein is CASRNRMASTDTQYF. The CDR3 DNA reads TGTGCCAGCAGGAACAGGATGGCGAGCACAGATACGCAGTATTTT.

In regard to this clonotype: At one end the junction does not follow the germline gene, possibly because of a read error. The rearrangement links TRBV28 to TRBJ1-5, with D maybe TRBD1 (6 bases). This CDR3 is built from 16 residues. Germline CDR1 is MDHEN and CDR2 is SYDVKM. The CDR3 protein is CASSFSGAVGNQPQHF. CDR3 DNA: TGTGCCAGCAGTTTCTCAGGGGCAGTTGGCAATCAGCCCCAGCACTTT. Variable domain in full (rest from reference TRBV28 and TRBJ1-5): DVKVTQSSRYLVKRTGEKVFLECVQDMDHENMFWYRQDPGLGLRLIYFSYDVKMKEKGDIPEGYSVSREKKERFSLILESASTNQTSMYLCASSFSGAVGNQPQHFGDGTRLSIL.

The table lists this clonotype with a few counts. V and J are TRBV20-1 and TRBJ1-3, with no clear D. CDR1 and CDR2 (germline): DFQATT, SNEGSKA (reference sequence). This CDR3 is built from 16 residues. V was cut by 2 bases and J by 2 bases, with 16 bases left in between. The CDR3 nucleotides are TGCAGTGCTAGACCCCGGTTATCGGGGACTGGAAACACCATATATTTT. This sequence encodes CSARPRLSGTGNTIYF.

This clonotype was recorded a few times. The V gene is TRBV6-5, the J gene TRBJ2-2, with TRBD2 identical over 12 bases. CDR3 size: 16 residues. The trim removed 5 bases at V and 5 bases at J, leaving 6 bases unmatched. In germline, CDR1 is MNHEY, CDR2 SVGAGI. The CDR3 region has the DNA TGTGCCAGCAGTCCCGGACTAGCGGGAAAAACCGGGGAGCTGTTTTTT. Translating gives CASSPGLAGKTGELFF.

There are a few counts of this clonotype. The V gene is TRBV28, the J gene TRBJ2-7; D not resolved. Trimming left V 6 bases short and J 5 bases short, with 11 bases between. The CDR3 length is 12 residues. Germline V gene data show CDR1 as MDHEN and CDR2 as SYDVKM. CDR3 in amino acids: CASSQPRHEQYF. In DNA form, the CDR3 reads TGTGCCAGCAGCCAACCGAGGCACGAGCAGTACTTC.

This clonotype was seen more than once but under ten times. The chain recombines TRBV28 with TRBJ1-2; D might be TRBD1 (6 bases). The V gene's germline CDR1 is MDHEN and CDR2 SYDVKM. This CDR3 has 15 amino acids. V shed 5 bases and J shed 2 bases, with 15 bases lying between them. Here the CDR3 reads CASSQSGTSNYGYTF. The CDR3 coding sequence is TGTGCCAGCAGTCAATCAGGGACAAGCAACTATGGCTACACCTTC.

This clonotype was detected only a few times. The chain links TRBV7-9 to TRBJ2-3; 10 nucleotides agree with TRBD2. This CDR3 has 16 residues. Germline assignment: CDR1 SEHNR and CDR2 FQNEAQ (reference sequence). V was clipped by 5 bases and J by 3 bases; unmatched bases: 8. The CDR3 coding sequence is TGTGCCAGCAGCAGGGGCGGGGGACTAGCGACAGATACGCAGTATTTT. Protein: CASSRGGGLATDTQYF. The variable domain in full, with the rest retrieved from reference TRBV7-9 and TRBJ2-3, is DTGVSQNPRHKITKRGQNVTFRCDPISEHNRLYWYRQTLGQGPEFLTYFQNEAQLEKSRLLSDRFSAERPKGSFSTLEIQRTEQGDSAMYLCASSRGGGLATDTQYFGPGTRLTVL.

Ten or more counts support this clonotype. At one boundary the junction diverges from the germline segment, which might be a read error. The gene calls are TRBV12-3 or TRBV12-4 and TRBJ2-3; D is unclear. The CDR3 is 12 residues long. DNA of the CDR3: TGCGCCAGCAGCTTCAGCACAGATACGCAGTATTTT. This encodes CASSFSTDTQYF.

V is TRBV5-1 and J is TRBJ2-5, with a possible D match to TRBD2 (6 bases). Germline V gives CDR1 SGHRS, CDR2 YFSETQ. V lost 4 bases to trimming and J lost 5 bases, with 21 bases between them. The CDR3 spans 16 residues. In nucleotides, the CDR3 is TGCGCCAGCAGCCTGGGACTTCAGGGAGTCCTTGAGACCCAGTACTTC. It encodes CASSLGLQGVLETQYF.

The sample holds a few counts of this clonotype. Here the CDR3 DNA reads TGCAGCGTTGAATGGGGAGGTGAAAACATTCAGTACTTC. This codes for CSVEWGGENIQYF. The V call is TRBV29-1, the J call TRBJ2-4, with a possible D match to TRBD2 (6 bases). V was trimmed by 2 bases and J by 5 bases, leaving 10 bases between them. CDR3 length: 13 amino acids. Germline CDR1 and CDR2: SQVTM and ANQGSEA.

This clonotype was recorded a few times. V and J are TRBV4-3 and TRBJ2-2; D gene ambiguous. Trimming pared 4 bases from V and 1 base from J, leaving 7 bases between. Germline V gene data show CDR1 as LGHNA and CDR2 as YSLEER. This CDR3 is 14 amino acids long. The CDR3 sequence is CASSPLQNTGELFF. CDR3 coding DNA: TGCGCCAGCAGCCCCCTACAGAACACCGGGGAGCTGTTTTTT.

J is TRBJ1-2 and V is TRBV6-1, with D tentatively TRBD1 (6 bases). V lost 8 bases and J lost 2, with 12 bases in between. Germline CDR1 is MNHNS and CDR2 is SASEGT. The CDR3 consists of 13 residues. The CDR3 nucleotides read TGTGCCAGCTTAAGAACAGGGAACTATGGCTACACCTTC. Amino acid sequence: CASLRTGNYGYTF.

The J gene is TRBJ1-3, the V gene TRBV28, with D perhaps TRBD1 (5 bases). The germline V gene has CDR1 MDHEN and CDR2 SYDVKM. CDR3 length equals 16 residues. V lost 4 bases and J lost 0, with 13 bases in between. In DNA form, the CDR3 reads TGTGCCAGCAGTTACACCGGGACGGTCTCTGGAAACACCATATATTTT. Residues: CASSYTGTVSGNTIYF.

This clonotype has a handful of counts. The chain links TRBV9 to TRBJ2-1; D is perhaps TRBD2 (6 bases). Trimming cost V 2 bases and J 5 bases, with 14 bases left between them. CDR1 and CDR2 from the germline V gene are SGDLS and YYNGEE. The CDR3 runs 15 residues. Here the CDR3 reads CASSVGGVTHNEQFF. The CDR3 nucleotides read TGTGCCAGCAGCGTCGGCGGGGTCACCCACAATGAGCAGTTCTTC.

J is TRBJ2-5 and V is TRBV12-3 or TRBV12-4, with 7 nucleotides matching TRBD1. The V and J ends lost 6 bases and 2 bases, in that order; junction bases with no gene match: 18. This CDR3 has 18 residues. CDR3 nucleotides: TGTGCCAGCAGCAAAGGCCGGGACAGCCGCGACCGACAAGAGACCCAGTACTTC. It specifies CASSKGRDSRDRQETQYF.

This clonotype has more than one count but fewer than ten. The chain recombines TRBV3-1 with TRBJ2-7; possibly TRBD2 for D (6 bases). V shed 4 bases and J shed 6 bases, with 16 bases lying between them. This CDR3 comprises 14 residues. Germline CDR1 and CDR2: LGHDT and YNNKEL (reference sequence). In DNA, the CDR3 is TGTGCCAGCAGCCCCAGACGACTAGTCTCCGAGCAGTACTTC. Translation: CASSPRRLVSEQYF.

The genes are TRBV7-2 and TRBJ2-4; D ambiguous. Trimming left V 0 bases short and J 3 bases short, with 0 bases between. The CDR3 totals 12 residues. The germline gives CDR1 SGHTA, CDR2 FQGNSA. CDR3 DNA: TGTGCCAGCAGCTTAGCCAAAAACATTCAGTACTTC. This gives the protein CASSLAKNIQYF.

V gene TRBV28 combines with J gene TRBJ2-7; maybe TRBD1 (6 bases). The CDR3 consists of 10 residues. Germline assignment: CDR1 MDHEN and CDR2 SYDVKM. Deletions cut 8 bases from V and 9 bases from J, with 11 bases between. Here the CDR3 reads CASGSTGQYF. The CDR3 nucleotides read TGTGCCAGCGGCTCGACAGGGCAGTACTTC.

Only a few counts were recorded for this clonotype. This chain uses TRBV6-5 with TRBJ1-5, with 7 bases lining up with TRBD1. The CDR3 is 15 residues long. Germline V gene data show CDR1 as MNHEY and CDR2 as SVGAGI. Unmatched junction bases numbered 5, after V lost 6 bases and J lost 0 bases. CDR3 amino acids: CASSRQGYSNQPQHF. The CDR3, as DNA: TGTGCCAGCAGCCGACAGGGATATAGCAATCAGCCCCAGCATTTT.

The table lists this clonotype with a few counts. The DNA for the CDR3 is TGCGCCAGCAGCTTATGGGTTGGAGGTCCTAATGAAAAACTGTTTTTT. Translated, it gives CASSLWVGGPNEKLFF. The chain couples TRBV5-1 to TRBJ1-4; D gene uncertain. V lost 2 bases and J lost 3, with 14 bases in between. Germline CDR1 SGHRS, CDR2 YFSETQ. This CDR3 contains 16 residues.

The rearrangement links TRBV9 to TRBJ2-7, with D possibly TRBD2 on 5 matching bases. Trimming pared 0 bases from V and 0 bases from J, leaving 7 bases between. The CDR3 is 14 amino acids. CDR1 and CDR2 (germline): SGDLS, YYNGEE. The CDR3, as DNA: TGTGCCAGCAGCGTAGGTAGCGACTCCTACGAGCAGTACTTC. It yields the protein CASSVGSDSYEQYF.

The chain employs TRBV10-1 and TRBJ2-3; D not resolved. Germline CDR1 WNHNN, CDR2 SYGVQD (reference sequence). The CDR3 runs to 13 residues. The ends were cut back, 3 bases at V and 1 base at J, with 5 bases in the middle. CDR3 amino acids: CASSDPGTDTQYF. CDR3 coding DNA: TGCGCCAGCAGTGACCCAGGCACAGATACGCAGTATTTT.

J is TRBJ2-3 and V is TRBV4-1, with D possibly being TRBD2 (6 bases). Looked up from germline, CDR1 is MGHRA and CDR2 is YSYEKL. V lost 3 bases and J 4 bases, leaving 11 bases between the germline ends. The CDR3 contains 14 residues. CDR3 region: CASSQRLGPDTQYF. The CDR3 bases are TGCGCCAGCAGCCAGCGACTAGGGCCAGATACGCAGTATTTT.

The chain couples TRBV20-1 to TRBJ2-1; no firm D call. V was trimmed by 6 bases and J by 0 bases, leaving 12 bases between them. Per germline, CDR1 DFQATT and CDR2 SNEGSKA (reference sequence). This CDR3 has 14 residues. The CDR3 loop is CSAPVGYSYNEQFF. In nucleotides, the CDR3 is TGCAGTGCCCCGGTAGGGTACTCCTACAATGAGCAGTTCTTC.

V gene TRBV7-2 combines with J gene TRBJ2-5; D might be TRBD2 (5 bases). V dropped 1 base and J dropped 1 base, with 10 bases sitting between them. The CDR3 covers 15 residues. CDR1 SGHTA and CDR2 FQGNSA come from the germline V gene. CDR3 nucleotide sequence: TGTGCCAGCAGCTTAGTACTAGGGCCCCAAGAGACCCAGTACTTC. This sequence encodes CASSLVLGPQETQYF.

The chain is built from TRBV7-2 and TRBJ2-6; 9 bases align to TRBD1. Per germline, CDR1 SGHTA and CDR2 FQGNSA. The CDR3 loop spans 17 amino acids. V was pared by 5 bases and J by 2 bases, with 7 bases of the junction left unmatched. For the CDR3, the DNA is TGTGCCAGCAGCCCCCTGGGGACAGGGACTGGGGCCAACGTCCTGACTTTC. This sequence encodes CASSPLGTGTGANVLTF. The full variable domain, with the rest looked up from reference TRBV7-2 and TRBJ2-6, is GAGVSQSPSNKVTEKGKDVELRCDPISGHTALYWYRQSLGQGLEFLIYFQGNSAPDKSGLPSDRFSAERTGGSVSTLTIQRTQQEDSAVYLCASSPLGTGTGANVLTFGAGSRLTVL.

This clonotype was detected a few times. The chain employs TRBV5-1 and TRBJ2-3; D might be TRBD1 or TRBD2, each matching 5 bases. The CDR3 is 18 amino acids. Trimming left V 1 base short and J 0 bases short, with 18 bases between. CDR1 and CDR2 from the germline V gene are SGHRS and YFSETQ. The CDR3 DNA reads TGCGCCAGCAGCTTGTCGCTAGCCCGGGGCGGTAGCACAGATACGCAGTATTTT. Translated, it gives CASSLSLARGGSTDTQYF.

The chain recombines TRBV28 with TRBJ2-7; possible D gene TRBD2, 5 bases. Trimming removed 7 bases from V and 3 bases from J, with 31 bases in between. Germline V gene sequence: CDR1 MDHEN, CDR2 SYDVKM. The length of the CDR3 is 19 residues. The CDR3: CASTPILLRGVIKFYEQYF. The CDR3 nucleotides read TGTGCCAGCACCCCCATATTGCTTCGGGGAGTTATTAAATTCTACGAGCAGTACTTC.

This clonotype was detected only a few times. The chain combines TRBV20-1 with TRBJ2-7, with 7 bases fitting TRBD1. The germline V gene encodes CDR1 DFQATT and CDR2 SNEGSKA (reference sequence). The V and J ends lost 3 bases and 1 base, in that order; junction bases with no gene match: 6. This CDR3 region has 14 residues. The CDR3 region has the DNA TGCAGTGCTAGGGAATACAGGGGTTCCTACGAGCAGTACTTC. As protein: CSAREYRGSYEQYF.